The clone carrying this TCR beta chain occurred many times. These data originate in a study of glioma-infiltrating T cells. Germline-derived CDR1 and CDR2 are SGDLS and YYNGEE. This CDR3 has 14 residues. Trimming left V 0 bases short and J 8 bases short, with 14 bases between. Using RNA template, CDR3s of TCR alpha and beta were amplified with iRepertoire arm-PCR. TCRdb processed the multiplex PCR reads anew with MiXCR; each CDR3 protein has one entry. This sample has around 90,000 distinct CDR3 sequences, with 35% to 45% found just once. Sequencing was carried out using glioma tissue, nonneoplastic brain tissue, or PBMCs (not recorded which). The V and J genes are TRBV9 and TRBJ1-2, with D possibly being TRBD1 (5 bases). The origin of this receptor is a human donor with low-grade glioma or glioblastoma, undergoing nonglioma brain surgery, or in good health (not recorded which). The CDR3 here is CASSVDGGSEGYTF. The CDR3 region has the DNA TGTGCCAGCAGCGTAGACGGGGGTTCGGAAGGCTACACCTTC.